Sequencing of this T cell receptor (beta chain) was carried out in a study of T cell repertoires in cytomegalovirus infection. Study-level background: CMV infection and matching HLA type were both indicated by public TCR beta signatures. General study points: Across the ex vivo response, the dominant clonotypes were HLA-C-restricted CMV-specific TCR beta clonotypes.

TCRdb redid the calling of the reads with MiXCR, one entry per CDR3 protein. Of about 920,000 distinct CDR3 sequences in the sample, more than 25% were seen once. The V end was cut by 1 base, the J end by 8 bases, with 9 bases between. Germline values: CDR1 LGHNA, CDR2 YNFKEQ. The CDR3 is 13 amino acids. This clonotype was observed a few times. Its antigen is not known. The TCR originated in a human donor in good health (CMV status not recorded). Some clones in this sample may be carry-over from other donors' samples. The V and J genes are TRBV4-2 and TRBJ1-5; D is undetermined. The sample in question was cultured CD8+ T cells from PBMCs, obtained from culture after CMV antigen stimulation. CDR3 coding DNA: TGTGCCAGCAGCCAAGGGGAGGGTAAGCCCCAGCATTTT. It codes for CASSQGEGKPQHF.